This TCR beta chain was sequenced in a study of T cell clonality in common variable immunodeficiency. Study-wide results and limits: In common variable immunodeficiency, TCR beta chains reportedly carried fewer deletions and N-nucleotide insertions. CVID patient heterogeneity limited repertoire-clinical complication correlations.

Heparinized whole blood, 5 to 8 ml, came from each donor. The sample holds many counts of this clone. Its antigen remains unidentified. The read finishes 3 residues shy of the CDR3 end, and the germline J gene is used to complete it. Clones were sequenced by immunoSEQ multiplex PCR, and TCRdb holds only the in-frame ones, with some missing. The record shows 45,000 to 55,000 clones for this sample, with no singletons present. CDR1 is SGHRS and CDR2 is YFSETQ in the germline V gene. CDR3 length: 15 residues. V gave up 0 bases and J gave up 5 bases, with 14 bases separating them. V and J are TRBV5-1 and TRBJ1-1, with D maybe TRBD1 (5 bases). This clonotype originated in a person between 18 and 75 years old in good health. The specimen sequenced was peripheral blood mononuclear cells. The CDR3 loop reads CASSLGGQGATEAFF. The part of the CDR3 DNA that was read is TGCGCCAGCAGCTTGGGGGGCCAGGGAGCAACTGAA.